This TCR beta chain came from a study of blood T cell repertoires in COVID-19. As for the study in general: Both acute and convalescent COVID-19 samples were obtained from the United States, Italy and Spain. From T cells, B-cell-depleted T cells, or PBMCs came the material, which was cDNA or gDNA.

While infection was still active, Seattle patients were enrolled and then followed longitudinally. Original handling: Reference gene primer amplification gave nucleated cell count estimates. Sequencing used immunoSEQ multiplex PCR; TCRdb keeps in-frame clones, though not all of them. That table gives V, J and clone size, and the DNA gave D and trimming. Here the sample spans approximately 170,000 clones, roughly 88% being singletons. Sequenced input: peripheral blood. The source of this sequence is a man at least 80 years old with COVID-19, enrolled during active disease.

The chain's CDR3 is CASSLTSGGSSYNEQFF. DNA for the CDR3: TGTGCCAGCAGTCTAACTAGCGGGGGGAGCTCCTACAATGAGCAGTTCTTC. V gene TRBV6-6 combines with J gene TRBJ2-1; 12 bases are shared with TRBD2. J was trimmed by 0 bases and V by 5 bases; bases with no gene match: 5. The CDR3 sequence is 17 residues long. Germline lookup yields CDR1 MNHNY and CDR2 SVGAGI (reference sequence).